This TCR beta chain was identified in a study of blood T cell repertoires in COVID-19. Source study methods: Estimation of nucleated cell counts relied on the amplification of reference gene primers. Data came from immunoSEQ multiplex PCR; TCRdb stores just in-frame clones and leaves some out. The DNA was the basis for D and trimming; V, J and clone size are from that table. The table shows 200,000 to 250,000 clones, with less than 85% occurring only once. The CDR3 length is 11 residues. Per the germline V gene, CDR1 is DFQATT and CDR2 is SNEGSKA (reference sequence). Sequencing used peripheral blood. The chain couples TRBV20-1 to TRBJ1-6; TRBD1 might be the D (5 bases). The TCR sequence derives from an elderly woman with COVID-19, enrolled during active disease. CDR3 residues: CGTWGNSPLHF. In nucleotides, the CDR3 is TGCGGAACCTGGGGCAATTCACCCCTCCACTTT.